This is a list of T cell receptor beta chains from one sample in a study of blood T cell repertoires in COVID-19. Clones were read by immunoSEQ multiplex PCR, and TCRdb kept only the in-frame ones, dropping some. The repertoire has hundreds of thousands of clones, around nine tenths of them found once; the top ten carry 5.5% to 8%. The specimen was peripheral blood. The receptors originated from a man aged 60 to 75 who had recovered from COVID-19. CDR3s include the opening cysteine and the closing phenylalanine or tryptophan. A D gene is named only where the DNA matches it firmly. Clone size is shown for a subset of rows, as once, few, many or a class of expanded clone.

size: .; D: TRBD1; length: 15; V: TRBV5-5; J: TRBJ1-6; CDR3: CASTVQGVYNSPLHF; DNA: TGTGCCAGCACCGTCCAGGGGGTTTATAATTCACCCCTCCACTTT
size: .; D: TRBD1; length: 16; V: TRBV11-2; J: TRBJ1-1; CDR3: CASSLVGQGLGTEAFF; DNA: TGTGCCAGCAGCTTAGTGGGACAGGGTTTGGGAACTGAAGCTTTCTTT
size: .; D: .; length: 17; V: TRBV3-1/TRBV3-2; J: TRBJ2-6; CDR3: CASSQEGAAAGANVLTF; DNA: TGTGCCAGCAGCCAAGAAGGGGCAGCAGCTGGGGCCAACGTCCTGACTTTC
size: .; D: TRBD1; length: 13; V: TRBV5-1; J: TRBJ1-1; CDR3: CASSPQGRTEAFF; DNA: TGCGCCAGCAGCCCACAGGGGAGGACTGAAGCTTTCTTT
size: .; D: TRBD2; length: 16; V: TRBV28; J: TRBJ2-5; CDR3: CASSLELAGIQETQYF; DNA: TGTGCCAGCAGTTTGGAACTAGCGGGCATCCAAGAGACCCAGTACTTC
size: once; D: TRBD1; length: 14; V: TRBV9; J: TRBJ2-5; CDR3: CASSRTGGGETQYF; DNA: TGTGCCAGCAGCCGCACAGGGGGCGGGGAGACCCAGTACTTC
size: .; D: TRBD1; length: 16; V: TRBV5-1; J: TRBJ1-1; CDR3: CASSLAMGQGNTEAFF; DNA: TGCGCCAGCAGCTTGGCCATGGGACAGGGGAACACTGAAGCTTTCTTT
size: few; D: TRBD1; length: 17; V: TRBV6-1; J: TRBJ2-7; CDR3: CASSEVGGYTRSYEQYF; DNA: TGTGCCAGCAGTGAGGTAGGGGGCTACACACGCTCCTACGAGCAGTACTTC
size: .; D: .; length: 15; V: TRBV11-3; J: TRBJ2-7; CDR3: CASSLAGAGRYEQYF; DNA: TGTGCCAGCAGCTTAGCTGGGGCAGGGCGCTACGAGCAGTACTTC
size: many; D: .; length: 15; V: TRBV14; J: TRBJ1-6; CDR3: CASSQERGGKSPLHF; DNA: TGTGCCAGCAGCCAAGAAAGGGGCGGTAAATCACCCCTCCACTTT
size: .; D: .; length: 13; V: TRBV7-3; J: TRBJ2-3; CDR3: CASSFQSTDTQYF; DNA: TGTGCCAGCAGTTTTCAGAGCACAGATACGCAGTATTTT
size: once; D: TRBD1; length: 15; V: TRBV27; J: TRBJ1-4; CDR3: CASSLTGATNEKLFF; DNA: TGTGCCAGCAGTTTGACAGGGGCAACTAATGAAAAACTGTTTTTT
size: .; D: .; length: 13; V: TRBV6-6; J: TRBJ2-7; CDR3: CASSLKQGPEQYF; DNA: TGTGCCAGCAGCCTCAAACAGGGCCCCGAGCAGTACTTC
size: .; D: .; length: 11; V: TRBV20-1; J: TRBJ1-2; CDR3: CSAESNYGYTF; DNA: TGCAGTGCTGAGAGTAACTATGGCTACACCTTC
size: once; D: .; length: 13; V: TRBV28; J: TRBJ1-2; CDR3: CASRTGQTTGYTF; DNA: TGTGCCAGCAGAACAGGACAGACAACTGGCTACACCTTC
size: .; D: .; length: 13; V: TRBV7-8; J: TRBJ2-3; CDR3: CASSFGDTDTQYF; DNA: TGTGCCAGCAGCTTCGGGGACACAGATACGCAGTATTTT
size: .; D: .; length: 13; V: TRBV3-1/TRBV3-2; J: TRBJ2-7; CDR3: CASSRQGNHEQYF; DNA: TGTGCCAGCAGCCGGCAGGGCAACCACGAGCAGTACTTC
size: .; D: .; length: 16; V: TRBV7-7; J: TRBJ2-5; CDR3: CASSPAGTFRRETQYF; DNA: TGTGCTAGCAGCCCCGCTGGGACATTCCGGAGAGAGACCCAGTACTTC
size: .; D: TRBD2; length: 16; V: TRBV11-3; J: TRBJ2-3; CDR3: CASSLEASGTTDTQYF; DNA: TGTGCCAGCAGCTTAGAGGCTAGCGGCACCACAGATACGCAGTATTTT
size: once; D: TRBD2; length: 20; V: TRBV15; J: TRBJ2-7; CDR3: CATSRGPGTSGRTFHYEQYF; DNA: TGTGCCACCAGCAGAGGTCCTGGGACTAGCGGGAGGACATTCCACTACGAGCAGTACTTC
size: .; D: .; length: 11; V: TRBV29-1; J: TRBJ1-1; CDR3: CSAGENTEAFF; DNA: TGCAGCGCCGGGGAGAACACTGAAGCTTTCTTT
size: .; D: TRBD1; length: 15; V: TRBV3-1/TRBV3-2; J: TRBJ1-2; CDR3: CASSHWDRSNYGYTF; DNA: TGTGCCAGCAGCCATTGGGACAGGTCTAACTATGGCTACACCTTC
size: .; D: TRBD1; length: 14; V: TRBV4-1; J: TRBJ1-1; CDR3: CASSSPSGGTEAFF; DNA: TGCGCCAGCAGCTCACCCTCAGGGGGCACTGAAGCTTTCTTT
size: .; D: TRBD2; length: 16; V: TRBV19; J: TRBJ2-3; CDR3: CASSLIAGGRTDTQYF; DNA: TGTGCCAGTAGTCTAATAGCGGGGGGGCGGACAGATACGCAGTATTTT
size: .; D: .; length: 13; V: TRBV7-2; J: TRBJ2-3; CDR3: CASSFRDTDTQYF; DNA: TGTGCCAGCAGCTTCCGGGATACAGATACGCAGTATTTT
size: .; D: .; length: 15; V: TRBV18; J: TRBJ2-5; CDR3: CASSPIAAAGETQYF; DNA: TGTGCCAGCTCACCAATAGCGGCCGCGGGGGAGACCCAGTACTTC
size: .; D: TRBD1; length: 11; V: TRBV20-1; J: TRBJ2-7; CDR3: CSARGHGEQYF; DNA: TGCAGTGCCAGGGGGCACGGCGAGCAGTACTTC
size: .; D: .; length: 14; V: TRBV28; J: TRBJ1-5; CDR3: CASSWGQSNQPQHF; DNA: TGTGCCAGCAGTTGGGGACAATCAAATCAGCCCCAGCATTTT
size: .; D: .; length: 15; V: TRBV7-2; J: TRBJ1-5; CDR3: CASRYGGVGNQPQHF; DNA: TGTGCCAGCCGATATGGAGGGGTTGGCAATCAGCCCCAGCATTTT
size: .; D: TRBD1; length: 14; V: TRBV7-6; J: TRBJ2-7; CDR3: CASSVGDRGPEQYF; DNA: TGTGCCAGCAGCGTCGGGGACAGGGGGCCGGAGCAGTACTTC
size: .; D: .; length: 11; V: TRBV3-1/TRBV3-2; J: TRBJ2-7; CDR3: CASGSAYEQYF; DNA: TGTGCCAGCGGGAGTGCCTACGAGCAGTACTTC
size: .; D: TRBD2; length: 14; V: TRBV7-3; J: TRBJ2-7; CDR3: CASSLGRADTEQYF; DNA: TGTGCCAGCAGCCTCGGGAGGGCCGATACCGAGCAGTACTTC
size: .; D: TRBD2; length: 17; V: TRBV18; J: TRBJ2-4; CDR3: CASSPLGLAGGGDIQYF; DNA: TGTGCCAGCTCACCATTGGGACTAGCGGGAGGAGGGGACATTCAGTACTTC
size: .; D: .; length: 15; V: TRBV5-1; J: TRBJ1-1; CDR3: CASSPEEGMNTEAFF; DNA: TGCGCCAGCAGCCCGGAGGAGGGGATGAACACTGAAGCTTTCTTT
size: .; D: TRBD2; length: 16; V: TRBV4-2; J: TRBJ2-2; CDR3: CASSQAGGLNTGELFF; DNA: TGTGCCAGCAGCCAAGCGGGGGGGCTGAACACCGGGGAGCTGTTTTTT